The T cell receptor beta chain under discussion was sequenced for a study of CD8 T cells in ankylosing spondylitis. This clonotype was counted a few times. The CDR3 is made up of 15 amino acids. The V end was cut by 1 base, the J end by 4 bases, with 10 bases between. The germline CDR1 and CDR2 sequences are SGHAT and FQNNGV. TCRdb used MiXCR to reprocess the 5' RACE reads, holding one entry per CDR3 protein. This table has approximately 250,000 distinct CDR3 sequences, under 35% appearing once. V gene TRBV11-2 combines with J gene TRBJ2-2; TRBD1 might be the D (5 bases). The TCR comes from a male donor with ankylosing spondylitis or in good health (not recorded which). The source material was blood, either unsorted or a sorted T cell fraction (not recorded which). DNA for the CDR3: TGTGCCAGCAGCTTAGGGGGAAGGGGCACCGGGGAGCTGTTTTTT. It specifies CASSLGGRGTGELFF.